Listed below are T cell receptor beta chains from one sample, sequenced in a study of blood T cell repertoires in COVID-19. Data came from immunoSEQ multiplex PCR; TCRdb stores just in-frame clones and leaves some out. The data contain roughly 140,000 clones, 70% to 90% of them singletons. The sequenced sample consisted of peripheral blood. All receptors come from a woman aged 60-70 years with COVID-19, enrolled during active disease. CDR3s include the opening cysteine and the closing phenylalanine or tryptophan. Each record gives: CDR3 length, J gene, V gene, D gene, clone size, CDR3 protein, CDR3 DNA. The D gene is left open where the match is weak. Clone size appears in some rows only: once, few, many, or a class for an expanded clone.

len: 12
j_gene: TRBJ1-2
v_gene: TRBV6-4
d_gene: NA
abundance: NA
CDR3aa: CATTGTNYGYTF
CDR3nt: TGTGCCACTACCGGGACAAACTATGGCTACACCTTC

len: 15
j_gene: TRBJ2-1
v_gene: TRBV21-1
d_gene: NA
abundance: few
CDR3aa: CASERGIGSYNEQFF
CDR3nt: TGTGCCAGCGAACGGGGAATCGGCTCCTACAATGAGCAGTTCTTC

len: 13
j_gene: TRBJ1-2
v_gene: TRBV10-1
d_gene: NA
abundance: NA
CDR3aa: CASSESQNYGYTF
CDR3nt: TGCGCCAGCAGTGAGTCCCAGAACTATGGCTACACCTTC

len: 13
j_gene: TRBJ2-7
v_gene: TRBV27
d_gene: NA
abundance: NA
CDR3aa: CASSFDTAYEQYF
CDR3nt: TGTGCCAGCAGTTTTGACACCGCCTACGAGCAGTACTTC

len: 17
j_gene: TRBJ1-2
v_gene: TRBV4-1
d_gene: NA
abundance: NA
CDR3aa: CASNTMHQGKANYGYTF
CDR3nt: TGCGCCAGCAATACGATGCACCAGGGGAAGGCAAACTATGGCTACACCTTC

len: 16
j_gene: TRBJ2-1
v_gene: TRBV14
d_gene: TRBD2
abundance: NA
CDR3aa: CASSARRSGIYNEQFF
CDR3nt: TGTGCCAGCAGCGCCCGTCGTAGCGGGATCTACAATGAGCAGTTCTTC

len: 14
j_gene: TRBJ1-6
v_gene: TRBV19
d_gene: TRBD1
abundance: NA
CDR3aa: CASSRGTGNSPLHF
CDR3nt: TGTGCCAGTAGTCGTGGGACAGGGAATTCACCCCTCCACTTT

len: 13
j_gene: TRBJ1-5
v_gene: TRBV6-5
d_gene: TRBD1
abundance: NA
CDR3aa: CASRGDSNQPQHF
CDR3nt: TGTGCCAGCCGCGGGGACAGTAATCAGCCCCAGCATTTT

len: 16
j_gene: TRBJ2-3
v_gene: TRBV15
d_gene: TRBD2
abundance: NA
CDR3aa: CATSRDQAGGADTQYF
CDR3nt: TGTGCCACCAGCAGAGATCAAGCGGGAGGTGCAGATACGCAGTATTTT

len: 14
j_gene: TRBJ2-1
v_gene: TRBV7-3
d_gene: TRBD2
abundance: NA
CDR3aa: CASSLQGSGNEQFF
CDR3nt: TGTGCCAGCAGCTTACAAGGTAGCGGGAATGAGCAGTTCTTC

len: 14
j_gene: TRBJ1-5
v_gene: TRBV20-1
d_gene: TRBD1
abundance: NA
CDR3aa: CSASKGQGDQPQHF
CDR3nt: TGCAGTGCTAGTAAAGGACAGGGGGACCAGCCCCAGCATTTT

len: 16
j_gene: TRBJ2-4
v_gene: TRBV7-9
d_gene: NA
abundance: few
CDR3aa: CASSPWGHQAKNIQYF
CDR3nt: TGTGCCAGCAGCCCCTGGGGACACCAAGCCAAAAACATTCAGTACTTC

len: 16
j_gene: TRBJ2-1
v_gene: TRBV14
d_gene: TRBD2
abundance: NA
CDR3aa: CASSRGLAGVYNEQFF
CDR3nt: TGTGCCAGCAGTCGGGGACTAGCGGGAGTATACAATGAGCAGTTCTTC

len: 14
j_gene: TRBJ1-1
v_gene: TRBV19
d_gene: NA
abundance: NA
CDR3aa: CASNRNSMNTEAFF
CDR3nt: TGTGCCAGCAATCGTAACAGCATGAACACTGAAGCTTTCTTT

len: 14
j_gene: TRBJ1-6
v_gene: TRBV3-1/TRBV3-2
d_gene: NA
abundance: once
CDR3aa: CASTIQAPNSPLHF
CDR3nt: TGTGCCAGCACCATACAGGCCCCTAATTCACCCCTCCACTTT

len: 17
j_gene: TRBJ1-2
v_gene: TRBV30
d_gene: NA
abundance: NA
CDR3aa: CAWSVPKFNSNFYGYTF
CDR3nt: TGTGCCTGGAGTGTCCCGAAATTCAACAGTAACTTCTATGGCTACACCTTC

len: 18
j_gene: TRBJ2-7
v_gene: TRBV18
d_gene: TRBD2
abundance: NA
CDR3aa: CASSYQGTSGGSSYEQYF
CDR3nt: TGTGCCAGCTCCTACCAGGGGACTAGCGGGGGTAGCTCCTACGAGCAGTACTTC

len: 13
j_gene: TRBJ1-5
v_gene: TRBV7-2
d_gene: NA
abundance: NA
CDR3aa: CASSLGGRKPQHF
CDR3nt: TGTGCCAGCAGCTTAGGGGGGAGGAAGCCCCAGCATTTT

len: 14
j_gene: TRBJ1-4
v_gene: TRBV25-1
d_gene: NA
abundance: few
CDR3aa: CASSEYGRGEKLFF
CDR3nt: TGTGCCAGCAGTGAATATGGTAGGGGAGAAAAACTGTTTTTT

len: 15
j_gene: TRBJ1-5
v_gene: TRBV2
d_gene: NA
abundance: once
CDR3aa: CASRGVRESNQPQHF
CDR3nt: TGTGCCAGCAGAGGAGTCCGGGAAAGCAATCAGCCCCAGCATTTT

len: 15
j_gene: TRBJ1-6
v_gene: TRBV6-5
d_gene: NA
abundance: NA
CDR3aa: CASPPDSGYNSPLHF
CDR3nt: TGTGCCAGCCCCCCTGACTCTGGCTATAATTCACCCCTCCACTTT

len: 18
j_gene: TRBJ1-5
v_gene: TRBV19
d_gene: TRBD1
abundance: NA
CDR3aa: CASSPGTAGLYSNQPQHF
CDR3nt: TGTGCCAGTAGTCCAGGGACAGCCGGACTCTATAGCAATCAGCCCCAGCATTTT

len: 15
j_gene: TRBJ2-5
v_gene: TRBV14
d_gene: TRBD1
abundance: NA
CDR3aa: CASSPQTGPQETQYF
CDR3nt: TGTGCCAGCAGCCCTCAGACAGGGCCGCAAGAGACCCAGTACTTC

len: 14
j_gene: TRBJ1-4
v_gene: TRBV7-9
d_gene: NA
abundance: once
CDR3aa: CASSPQQGNEKLFF
CDR3nt: TGTGCCAGCAGCCCTCAGCAGGGTAATGAAAAACTGTTTTTT

len: 13
j_gene: TRBJ1-1
v_gene: TRBV2
d_gene: NA
abundance: once
CDR3aa: CAGRTVMNTEAFF
CDR3nt: TGTGCCGGGAGGACGGTGATGAACACTGAAGCTTTCTTT

len: 13
j_gene: TRBJ2-3
v_gene: TRBV5-4
d_gene: TRBD1
abundance: NA
CDR3aa: CASRWDREDTQYF
CDR3nt: TGTGCCAGCAGGTGGGACAGGGAAGATACGCAGTATTTT

len: 15
j_gene: TRBJ1-1
v_gene: TRBV15
d_gene: TRBD1
abundance: NA
CDR3aa: CATSRDNRGNTEAFF
CDR3nt: TGTGCCACCAGCAGAGATAACAGGGGAAACACTGAAGCTTTCTTT

len: 14
j_gene: TRBJ1-1
v_gene: TRBV7-3
d_gene: TRBD1
abundance: NA
CDR3aa: CASSSTGGGTEAFF
CDR3nt: TGTGCCAGCAGCTCGACAGGGGGTGGGACTGAAGCTTTCTTT

len: 15
j_gene: TRBJ1-1
v_gene: TRBV3-1/TRBV3-2
d_gene: NA
abundance: NA
CDR3aa: CASSQETGSNTEAFF
CDR3nt: TGTGCCAGCAGCCAAGAAACAGGTTCGAACACTGAAGCTTTCTTT

len: 14
j_gene: TRBJ2-1
v_gene: TRBV9
d_gene: NA
abundance: many
CDR3aa: CASSVALDYNEQFF
CDR3nt: TGTGCCAGCAGCGTCGCCCTAGATTACAATGAGCAGTTCTTC

len: 15
j_gene: TRBJ1-3
v_gene: TRBV7-2
d_gene: TRBD1
abundance: NA
CDR3aa: CASSSQTGSGNTIYF
CDR3nt: TGTGCCAGCAGCTCCCAGACAGGGTCGGGAAACACCATATATTTT

len: 13
j_gene: TRBJ2-7
v_gene: TRBV7-2
d_gene: NA
abundance: NA
CDR3aa: CASSLEGVSEQYF
CDR3nt: TGTGCCAGCAGCTTAGAGGGGGTCTCCGAGCAGTACTTC

len: 13
j_gene: TRBJ1-5
v_gene: TRBV7-9
d_gene: NA
abundance: few
CDR3aa: CASSHSRLQPQHF
CDR3nt: TGTGCCAGCAGCCACTCGCGCCTTCAGCCCCAGCATTTT